The 30 T cell receptor beta chains below come from one sample, sequenced in a study of shared clonotypes between healthy human individuals. Profiled with immunoSEQ multiplex PCR; TCRdb holds only in-frame clones, not every one. The sample lists about 1.1 million clones; about 80% were seen once. Sequenced input: memory CD4+ T cells from PBMCs. The subset denotes: CD45RA-negative fraction. These TCRs come from a man between 18 and 35 years old in good health. Some clones in this sample may be carry-over from other donors' samples.

The V and J genes are TRBV27 and TRBJ1-5; D is ambiguous. Germline V gene sequence: CDR1 MNHEY, CDR2 SMNVEV (reference sequence). The V gene lost 3 bases and the J gene lost 4 bases, with 10 bases spanning the gap. The CDR3 sequence is 14 residues long. The CDR3 sequence is CASSFGPGNQPQHF. DNA for the CDR3: TGTGCCAGCAGTTTTGGCCCCGGGAATCAGCCCCAGCATTTT.

The chain employs TRBV7-9 and TRBJ2-5, with D tentatively TRBD2 (5 bases). V lost 3 bases and J lost 3, with 20 bases in between. The CDR3 consists of 17 residues. Germline V gives CDR1 SEHNR, CDR2 FQNEAQ (reference sequence). The CDR3 protein is CASSLDLRWGAKETQYF. CDR3 coding DNA: TGTGCCAGCAGCTTGGATCTGAGGTGGGGAGCGAAAGAGACCCAGTACTTC.

V usage is TRBV19 and J usage is TRBJ1-2, with 8 bases identical to TRBD1. The CDR3 has 15 residues. CDR1 is LNHDA, CDR2 SQIVND, per germline (reference sequence). Trimming cost V 6 bases and J 6 bases; bases outside gene matches: 12. The chain's CDR3 is CASRSVRTGIDGYTF. CDR3 DNA: TGTGCCAGTAGATCGGTCAGGACAGGGATCGATGGCTACACCTTC.

The chain is built from TRBV7-2 and TRBJ2-1; 7 positions match TRBD2. The germline V gene has CDR1 SGHTA and CDR2 FQGNSA. V was clipped by 1 base and J by 2 bases; unmatched bases: 2. This CDR3 is built from 15 residues. The CDR3 protein is CASSLESGTYNEQFF. The DNA of the CDR3 is TGTGCCAGCAGCTTAGAGAGCGGGACCTACAATGAGCAGTTCTTC.

This chain joins TRBV6-6 and TRBJ1-1; 9 positions agree with TRBD1. This CDR3 contains 14 residues. CDR1 is MNHNY, CDR2 SVGAGI, per germline (reference sequence). The J segment lost 8 bases and the V segment lost 2 bases, leaving 6 bases of the junction unmatched. CDR3 amino acids: CASSYHRQGEEAFF. CDR3 in DNA: TGTGCCAGCAGTTACCACCGACAGGGGGAGGAAGCTTTCTTT.

The chain is built from TRBV11-2 and TRBJ2-2, with 10 positions matching TRBD1. Unmatched junction bases numbered 7, after V lost 5 bases and J lost 4 bases. The germline CDR1 and CDR2 sequences are SGHAT and FQNNGV. The CDR3 has 16 amino acids. CDR3 nucleotide sequence: TGTGCCAGCAGCCCCCGGGACAGGGGTACCACCGGGGAGCTGTTTTTT. Amino acid sequence: CASSPRDRGTTGELFF.

The rearrangement joins TRBV6-4 to TRBJ2-3; 8 bases map to TRBD2. Germline CDR1 is MRHNA and CDR2 is SNTAGT. The CDR3 is 15 residues long. With 6 bases clipped from V and 3 bases from J, the junction kept 8 bases outside the gene matches. The CDR3 DNA reads TGTGCCAGCAGCGACGGAGCGGGAGTGACAGATACGCAGTATTTT. Its protein product is CASSDGAGVTDTQYF.

The CDR3 spells CAIRGSSPNTEAFF. CDR3 nucleotide sequence: TGTGCCATCAGGGGTTCCTCGCCCAACACTGAAGCTTTCTTT. V and J are TRBV10-3 and TRBJ1-1, with unresolved D. The ends were cut back, 6 bases at V and 2 bases at J, with 13 bases in the middle. Germline lookup yields CDR1 ENHRY and CDR2 SYGVKD. The CDR3 loop spans 14 amino acids.

For this clone: This CDR3 is also generated by other DNA sequences in the sample. The chain uses TRBV28 and TRBJ2-3; 8 nucleotides agree with TRBD1. V lost 6 bases and J lost 1; bases outside the gene matches: 0. CDR1 and CDR2 (germline): MDHEN, SYDVKM. The CDR3 is 13 amino acids. The CDR3 DNA is TGTGCCAGCAGGGACAGGGGCACAGATACGCAGTATTTT. It yields the protein CASRDRGTDTQYF.

The chain carries TRBV27 and TRBJ2-5; D is perhaps TRBD1 (7 bases). CDR3 length: 18 amino acids. Per germline, CDR1 MNHEY and CDR2 SMNVEV (reference sequence). The ends were cut back, 0 bases at V and 4 bases at J, with 21 bases in the middle. The DNA of the CDR3 is TGTGCCAGCAGTTTATCGTTTAACGCCGGCAGGGGGGCAGAGACCCAGTACTTC. This codes for CASSLSFNAGRGAETQYF.

This rearrangement joins TRBV11-2 to TRBJ2-5, with D possibly being TRBD2 (5 bases). V lost 2 bases and J lost 4, with 8 bases in between. This CDR3 contains 13 residues. In germline, CDR1 is SGHAT, CDR2 FQNNGV. The CDR3 spells CASSLSGLETQYF. The DNA for the CDR3 is TGTGCCAGCAGCTTATCTGGACTAGAGACCCAGTACTTC.

A few counts support this clone. The sample contains more than one DNA sequence encoding this CDR3. The rearrangement links TRBV9 to TRBJ1-3; 9 bases fit TRBD1. The CDR3 is 16 amino acids. Germline loops: CDR1 SGDLS, CDR2 YYNGEE. J lost 1 base, V lost 0 bases, and 2 bases had no gene match. The DNA for the CDR3 is TGTGCCAGCAGCGTAGCGGGACAGGGTTCTGGAAACACCATATATTTT. This translates into CASSVAGQGSGNTIYF.

The CDR3 loop reads CASSQQGIGLDEQYF. The CDR3 bases are TGCGCCAGCAGCCAACAGGGGATTGGTTTGGACGAGCAGTACTTC. The chain is built from TRBV4-1 and TRBJ2-7, with D perhaps TRBD1 (6 bases). The ends were cut back, 2 bases at V and 5 bases at J, with 16 bases in the middle. CDR3 length equals 15 residues. In germline, CDR1 is MGHRA, CDR2 YSYEKL.

The table lists this clone with many counts. The genes are TRBV29-1 and TRBJ1-1, with D hard to call. This CDR3 is built from 10 residues. V was clipped by 3 bases and J by 7 bases, with 6 bases between them. Germline CDR1 is SQVTM and CDR2 is ANQGSEA. The CDR3 nucleotides are TGCAGCGTTGATATCGATGAAGCTTTCTTT. Translating it yields CSVDIDEAFF.

This clone was seen a single time. The chain couples TRBV7-9 to TRBJ2-3, with TRBD1 matching 8 bases. The V segment lost 1 base and the J segment 5 bases; nucleotides outside the gene matches: 8. The CDR3 extends over 16 amino acids. CDR1 and CDR2 (germline): SEHNR, FQNEAQ (reference sequence). The CDR3 DNA reads as TGTGCCAGCAGCTTAGGGGCAGGGGGCCGAGGAGATACGCAGTATTTT. This sequence encodes CASSLGAGGRGDTQYF.

This clone was seen many times. This chain uses TRBV6-5 with TRBJ1-5; 9 nucleotides line up with TRBD1. V was pared by 0 bases and J by 7 bases, with 4 bases of the junction left unmatched. The CDR3 runs to 15 residues. The germline V gene encodes CDR1 MNHEY and CDR2 SVGAGI. The CDR3 bases are TGTGCCAGCAGTTACTCGGGACAGGGTAGACAGCCCCAGCATTTT. Protein product: CASSYSGQGRQPQHF.

The rearrangement joins TRBV7-2 to TRBJ1-6; 7 bases align to TRBD1. J lost 13 bases, V lost 4 bases, and 1 base had no gene match. This CDR3 is built from 11 residues. Germline V gene lookup returns CDR1 SGHTA and CDR2 FQGNSA. For the CDR3, the DNA is TGTGCCAGCAGCTCAGGGGGGCCCCTCCACTTT. It translates to CASSSGGPLHF. The whole variable domain, filled in from reference TRBV7-2 and TRBJ1-6, reads GAGVSQSPSNKVTEKGKDVELRCDPISGHTALYWYRQSLGQGLEFLIYFQGNSAPDKSGLPSDRFSAERTGGSVSTLTIQRTQQEDSAVYLCASSSGGPLHFGNGTRLTVT.

The rearrangement joins TRBV7-9 to TRBJ2-7; 9 positions match TRBD1. Germline loops: CDR1 SEHNR, CDR2 FQNEAQ (reference sequence). J gave up 6 bases and V 4 bases, and 7 bases lay outside the gene matches. CDR3 length: 14 amino acids. The CDR3 DNA follows: TGTGCCAGCAGCTCCCGGGACAGGGAACTCGAGCAGTACTTC. This codes for CASSSRDRELEQYF.

The genes are TRBV27 and TRBJ1-1; tentative D call: TRBD1 (5 bases). The CDR3 extends over 13 amino acids. Germline assignment: CDR1 MNHEY and CDR2 SMNVEV (reference sequence). V lost 6 bases to trimming and J lost 7 bases, with 15 bases between them. The CDR3 nucleotides are TGTGCCAGCAGACAGATGGCAGGGATTGAAGCTTTCTTT. Amino acids: CASRQMAGIEAFF.

The chain is built from TRBV5-5 and TRBJ2-7; D might be TRBD2 (5 bases). In germline, CDR1 is SGHKS, CDR2 YYEKEE (reference sequence). The germline V and J ends were trimmed by 4 bases and 0 bases, with 11 bases remaining between them. CDR3 length: 14 residues. Here the CDR3 DNA reads TGTGCCAGCAGCACGACTATAAGCTCCTACGAGCAGTACTTC. Translated, it gives CASSTTISSYEQYF.

CDR3 sequence reads: CASSYQTDNTGELFF. CDR3 coding DNA: TGCGCCAGCAGCTATCAGACAGATAACACCGGGGAGCTGTTTTTT. The chain joins TRBV5-1 to TRBJ2-2; possibly TRBD1 for D (5 bases). V lost 3 bases to trimming and J lost 2 bases, with 11 bases between them. CDR1 and CDR2 (germline): SGHRS, YFSETQ. The length of the CDR3 is 15 residues.

The V gene is TRBV28, the J gene TRBJ2-7, with TRBD2 matching over 7 bases. Losses at the gene ends were 2 bases for V and 4 bases for J; bases not matched to a gene: 8. Germline V gene sequence: CDR1 MDHEN, CDR2 SYDVKM. The CDR3 length is 15 residues. This chain's CDR3 is CASSLVGGRAYEQYF. In nucleotides, the CDR3 is TGTGCCAGCAGTTTAGTTGGTGGGAGGGCGTACGAGCAGTACTTC. Using reference TRBV28 and TRBJ2-7 for the parts outside the CDR3, the full variable domain is DVKVTQSSRYLVKRTGEKVFLECVQDMDHENMFWYRQDPGLGLRLIYFSYDVKMKEKGDIPEGYSVSREKKERFSLILESASTNQTSMYLCASSLVGGRAYEQYFGPGTRLTVT.

This sequence joins TRBV29-1 and TRBJ1-1; 9 positions match TRBD1. Per the germline V gene, CDR1 is SQVTM and CDR2 is ANQGSEA. The CDR3 spans 14 residues. After removal of 1 base from V and 5 bases from J, the junction contained 5 bases not matched to a gene. The CDR3 is CSVEAGDRATEAFF. CDR3 coding DNA: TGCAGCGTTGAAGCTGGGGACAGGGCTACTGAAGCTTTCTTT.

This clone came up many times. The sample carries other DNA sequences with the same CDR3. The J gene is TRBJ1-4, the V gene TRBV7-8; 9 positions match TRBD1. The CDR3 extends over 14 amino acids. V dropped 3 bases and J dropped 5; count of bases not matched to a gene: 1. In germline, CDR1 is SGHVS, CDR2 FQNEAQ. This CDR3 reads CASSLGQGNEKLFF. CDR3 DNA sequence: TGTGCCAGCAGCTTGGGACAGGGAAATGAAAAACTGTTTTTT.

DNA of the CDR3: TGTGCCAGCAGCTCCGCCGACAGGTGGAACGGAAAACTGTTTTTT. It encodes CASSSADRWNGKLFF. The V gene is TRBV5-6, the J gene TRBJ1-4, with D possibly matching TRBD1 (6 bases). Germline lookup yields CDR1 SGHDT and CDR2 YYEEEE. V was pared by 3 bases and J by 10 bases, with 19 bases between. This CDR3 region has 15 residues.

The chain links TRBV11-3 to TRBJ2-3, with a weak D call TRBD1 (5 bases). The V and J ends lost 0 bases and 12 bases respectively, with 19 bases between them. The CDR3 spans 15 residues. CDR1 SGHNT and CDR2 YENEEA come from the germline V gene. CDR3 DNA sequence: TGTGCCAGCAGCTTAGATTTTCAGGGCGAGAGTCCCCAGTATTTT. It encodes CASSLDFQGESPQYF.

This clone showed up just a few times. This chain uses TRBV10-3 with TRBJ1-2; D might be TRBD1 (6 bases). This CDR3 contains 14 residues. The germline V gene has CDR1 ENHRY and CDR2 SYGVKD. V was shortened by 0 bases and J by 4 bases, with 9 bases between the two germline ends. For the CDR3, the DNA is TGTGCCATCAGTGAGTCCGGGGGGGCCTATGGCTACACCTTC. This translates into CAISESGGAYGYTF.

The V call is TRBV5-8, the J call TRBJ1-5, with a tentative D call TRBD1 (5 bases). Per the germline V gene, CDR1 is SGHTS and CDR2 is YDEGEE. The CDR3 totals 17 residues. V shed 0 bases and J shed 2 bases, with 15 bases lying between them. The CDR3 loop reads CASSLVGGTAGNQPQHF. In nucleotides, the CDR3 is TGTGCCAGCAGCTTGGTTGGGGGTACCGCCGGCAATCAGCCCCAGCATTTT.

The V gene is TRBV27, the J gene TRBJ2-7; 8 bases match TRBD1. Germline values: CDR1 MNHEY, CDR2 SMNVEV (reference sequence). Germline trimming cut 4 bases from V and 5 bases from J; bases unmatched to any gene: 7. This CDR3 has 14 residues. DNA for the CDR3: TGTGCCAGCAGTTCCCGGACAGGGAAAAACGAGCAGTACTTC. Translation gives CASSSRTGKNEQYF.

The chain links TRBV7-9 to TRBJ1-3; no clear D. The germline CDR1 and CDR2 sequences are SEHNR and FQNEAQ (reference sequence). CDR3 length: 13 residues. Trimming pared 3 bases from V and 4 bases from J, leaving 7 bases between. The CDR3 DNA sequence: TGTGCCAGCAGCTTTCGAGGGGGAAACACCATATATTTT. Protein sequence: CASSFRGGNTIYF.